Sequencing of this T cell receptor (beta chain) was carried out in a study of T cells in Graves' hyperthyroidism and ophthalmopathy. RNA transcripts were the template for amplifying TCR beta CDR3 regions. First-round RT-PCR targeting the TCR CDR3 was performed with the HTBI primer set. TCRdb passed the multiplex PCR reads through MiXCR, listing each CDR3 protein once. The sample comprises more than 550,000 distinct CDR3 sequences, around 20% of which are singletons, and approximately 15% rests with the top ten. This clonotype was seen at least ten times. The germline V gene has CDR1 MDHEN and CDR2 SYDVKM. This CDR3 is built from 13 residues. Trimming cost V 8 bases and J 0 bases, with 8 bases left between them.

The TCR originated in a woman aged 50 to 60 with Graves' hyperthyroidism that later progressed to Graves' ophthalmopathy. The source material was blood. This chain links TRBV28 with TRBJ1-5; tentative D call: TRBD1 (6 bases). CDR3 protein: CASGQISNQPQHF. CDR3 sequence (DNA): TGTGCCAGCGGACAGATTAGCAATCAGCCCCAGCATTTT.